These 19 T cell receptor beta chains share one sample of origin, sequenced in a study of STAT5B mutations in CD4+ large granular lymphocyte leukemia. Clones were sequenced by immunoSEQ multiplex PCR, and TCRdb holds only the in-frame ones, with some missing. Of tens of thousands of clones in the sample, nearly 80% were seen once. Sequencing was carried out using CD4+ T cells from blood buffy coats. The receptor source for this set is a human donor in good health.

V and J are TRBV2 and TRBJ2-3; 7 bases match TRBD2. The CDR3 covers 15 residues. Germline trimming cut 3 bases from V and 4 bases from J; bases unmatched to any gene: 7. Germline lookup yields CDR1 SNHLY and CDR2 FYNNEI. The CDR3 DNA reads TGTGCCAGCAGTGATGGGTCTAGCGGATCAGATACGCAGTATTTT. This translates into CASSDGSSGSDTQYF.

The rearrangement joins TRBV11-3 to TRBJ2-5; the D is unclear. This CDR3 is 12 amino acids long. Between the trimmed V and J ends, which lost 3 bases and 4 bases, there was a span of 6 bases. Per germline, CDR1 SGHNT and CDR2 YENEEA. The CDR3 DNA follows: TGTGCCAGCAGCTTTGGGCGAGAGACCCAGTACTTC. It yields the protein CASSFGRETQYF.

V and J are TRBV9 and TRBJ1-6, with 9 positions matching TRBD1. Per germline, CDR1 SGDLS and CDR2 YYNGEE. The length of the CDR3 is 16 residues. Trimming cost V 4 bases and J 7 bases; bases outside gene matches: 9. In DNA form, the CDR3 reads TGTGCCAGCAGCCCAAGAACCGGGACAGGGAATTCACCCCTCCACTTT. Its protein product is CASSPRTGTGNSPLHF.

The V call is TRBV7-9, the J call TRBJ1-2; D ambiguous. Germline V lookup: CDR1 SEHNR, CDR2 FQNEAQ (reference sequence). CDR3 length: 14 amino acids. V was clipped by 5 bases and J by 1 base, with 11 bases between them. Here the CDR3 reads CASSLSDINYGYTF. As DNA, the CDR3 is TGTGCCAGCAGCCTCTCGGATATTAACTATGGCTACACCTTC.

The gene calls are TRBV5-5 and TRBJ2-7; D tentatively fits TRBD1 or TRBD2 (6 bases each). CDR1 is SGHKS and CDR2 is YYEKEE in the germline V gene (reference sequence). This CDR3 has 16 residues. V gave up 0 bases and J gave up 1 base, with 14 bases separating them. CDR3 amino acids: CASSLDPGARSYEQYF. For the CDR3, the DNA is TGTGCCAGCAGCTTGGATCCGGGGGCGAGGTCCTACGAGCAGTACTTC.

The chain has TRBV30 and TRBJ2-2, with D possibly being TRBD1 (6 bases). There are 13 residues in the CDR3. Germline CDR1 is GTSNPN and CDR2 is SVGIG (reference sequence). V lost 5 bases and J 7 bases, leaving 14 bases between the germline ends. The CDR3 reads CAWGRQVSGELFF. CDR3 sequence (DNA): TGTGCCTGGGGAAGACAGGTTAGCGGGGAGCTGTTTTTT.

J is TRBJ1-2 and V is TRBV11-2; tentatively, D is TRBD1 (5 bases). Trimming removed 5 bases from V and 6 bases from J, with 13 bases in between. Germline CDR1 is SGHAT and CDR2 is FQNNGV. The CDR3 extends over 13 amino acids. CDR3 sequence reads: CASSPLEGNGYTF. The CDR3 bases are TGTGCCAGCAGCCCCCTTGAGGGGAATGGCTACACCTTC.

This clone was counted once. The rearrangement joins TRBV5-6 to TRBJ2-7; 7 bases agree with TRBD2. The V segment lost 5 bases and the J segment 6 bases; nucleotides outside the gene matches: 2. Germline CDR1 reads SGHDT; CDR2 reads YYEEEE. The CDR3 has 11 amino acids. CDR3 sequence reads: CASRGRGEQYF. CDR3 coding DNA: TGTGCCAGCAGAGGGAGGGGCGAGCAGTACTTC.

The CDR3: CASSTDRPGHEQFF. The CDR3 DNA sequence: TGTGCCAGCAGTACGGACAGACCTGGACATGAGCAGTTCTTC. The rearrangement uses TRBV6-5 and TRBJ2-1; D may be TRBD1 (6 bases). Germline CDR1 is MNHEY and CDR2 is SVGAGI. V shed 5 bases and J shed 8 bases, with 16 bases lying between them. The CDR3 totals 14 residues.

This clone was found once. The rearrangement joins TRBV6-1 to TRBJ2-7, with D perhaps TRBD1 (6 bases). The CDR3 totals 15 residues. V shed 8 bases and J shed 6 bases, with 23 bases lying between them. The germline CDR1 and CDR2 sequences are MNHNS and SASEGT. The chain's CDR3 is CASESGTFALGEQYF. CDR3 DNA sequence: TGTGCCAGCGAATCCGGGACATTTGCTTTGGGCGAGCAGTACTTC.

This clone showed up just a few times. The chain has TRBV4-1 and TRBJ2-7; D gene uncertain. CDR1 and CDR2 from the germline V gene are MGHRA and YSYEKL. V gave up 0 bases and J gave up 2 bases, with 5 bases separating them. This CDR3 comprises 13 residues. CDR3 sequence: CASSQESTYEQYF. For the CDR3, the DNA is TGCGCCAGCAGCCAAGAATCAACCTACGAGCAGTACTTC.

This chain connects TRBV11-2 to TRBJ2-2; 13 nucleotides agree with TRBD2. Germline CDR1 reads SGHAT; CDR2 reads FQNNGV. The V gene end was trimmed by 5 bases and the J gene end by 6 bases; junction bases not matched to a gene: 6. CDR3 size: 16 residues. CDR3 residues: CASSPLAGGQAGELFF. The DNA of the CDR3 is TGTGCCAGCAGCCCACTAGCGGGGGGGCAGGCCGGGGAGCTGTTTTTT.

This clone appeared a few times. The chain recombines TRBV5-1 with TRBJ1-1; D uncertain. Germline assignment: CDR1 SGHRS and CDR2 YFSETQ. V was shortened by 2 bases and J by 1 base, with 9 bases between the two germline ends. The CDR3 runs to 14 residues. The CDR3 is CASSFDPGNTEAFF. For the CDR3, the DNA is TGCGCCAGCAGCTTTGACCCCGGGAACACTGAAGCTTTCTTT.

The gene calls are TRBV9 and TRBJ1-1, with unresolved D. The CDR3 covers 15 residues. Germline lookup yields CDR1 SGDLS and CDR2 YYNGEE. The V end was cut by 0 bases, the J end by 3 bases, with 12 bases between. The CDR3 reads CASSVAGGWDTEAFF. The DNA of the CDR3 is TGTGCCAGCAGCGTAGCTGGAGGGTGGGACACTGAAGCTTTCTTT.

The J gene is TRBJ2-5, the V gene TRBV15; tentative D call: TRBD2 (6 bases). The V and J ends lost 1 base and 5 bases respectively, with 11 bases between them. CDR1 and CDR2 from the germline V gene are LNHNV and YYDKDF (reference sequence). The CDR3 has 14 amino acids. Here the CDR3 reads CATSRGGGPETQYF. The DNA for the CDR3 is TGTGCCACCAGCAGAGGGGGAGGTCCCGAGACCCAGTACTTC.

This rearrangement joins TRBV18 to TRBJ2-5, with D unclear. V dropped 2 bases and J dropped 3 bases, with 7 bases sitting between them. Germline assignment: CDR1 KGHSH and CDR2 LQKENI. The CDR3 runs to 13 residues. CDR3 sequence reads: CASSPGQKETQYF. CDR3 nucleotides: TGTGCCAGCTCACCAGGGCAGAAAGAGACCCAGTACTTC.

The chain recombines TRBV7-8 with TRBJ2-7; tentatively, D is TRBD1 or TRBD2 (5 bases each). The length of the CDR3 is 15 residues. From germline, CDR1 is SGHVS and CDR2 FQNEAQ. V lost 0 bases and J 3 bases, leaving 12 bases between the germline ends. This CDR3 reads CASSLAEGTHYEQYF. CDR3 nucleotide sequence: TGTGCCAGCAGCTTAGCTGAGGGGACCCACTACGAGCAGTACTTC.

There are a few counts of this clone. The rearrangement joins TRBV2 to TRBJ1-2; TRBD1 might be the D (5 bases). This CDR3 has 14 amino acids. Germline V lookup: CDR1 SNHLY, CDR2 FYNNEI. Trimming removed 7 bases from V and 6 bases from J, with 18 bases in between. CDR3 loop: CASIPQEGRDGYTF. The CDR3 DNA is TGTGCCAGCATTCCACAGGAGGGGAGGGATGGCTACACCTTC. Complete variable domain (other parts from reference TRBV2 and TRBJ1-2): EPEVTQTPSHQVTQMGQEVILRCVPISNHLYFYWYRQILGQKVEFLVSFYNNEISEKSEIFDDQFSVERPDGSNFTLKIRSTKLEDSAMYFCASIPQEGRDGYTFGSGTRLTVV.

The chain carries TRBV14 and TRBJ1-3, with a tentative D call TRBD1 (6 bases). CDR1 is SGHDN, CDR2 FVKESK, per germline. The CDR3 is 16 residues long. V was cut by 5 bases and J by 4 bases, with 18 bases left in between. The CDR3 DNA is TGTGCCAGCAGCTTAGTTTGGACAGACGGAGGAAACACCATATATTTT. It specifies CASSLVWTDGGNTIYF.